This T cell receptor beta chain was profiled in a study of T cells in Graves' hyperthyroidism and ophthalmopathy (dated by TCRdb to between 2017 and 2020). About the investigation overall: Peripheral blood samples were taken at initial diagnosis, before any treatment was given. To identify distinguishing TCR V-J signatures, a discovery cohort of around 100 patients was used, comprising 43 with Graves' ophthalmopathy and under 60 with stable Graves' hyperthyroidism. An independent validation cohort of some 18 hyperthyroidism patients and more than 15 patients who later progressed to ophthalmopathy tested prospective prediction of ophthalmopathy. The 90 to 100 discovery patients were randomly split 7:3 into training and test sets. Thyroid tissue and blood T-cell repertoires from more than five Graves' hyperthyroidism patients were also compared in the study. After sampling, hyperthyroidism patients received methimazole starting at 30 mg daily, and ophthalmopathy patients received high-dose intravenous methylprednisolone. The paper reports TCR Vbeta CDR3 sequencing of 140 or so peripheral blood samples: over 40 ophthalmopathy, roughly 74 hyperthyroidism and 17 progressor patients. The paper's findings and limits, for the study overall: Most expanded thyroid clonotypes (frequency above 0.001) were also detected in blood, suggesting blood repertoires may reflect thyroid immune responses. During validation, the model predicted progression to ophthalmopathy a median of around 7 months ahead of onset, with more than 60% sensitivity and 72.22% specificity. In cross-validation, a model built on a 13 V-J signature told ophthalmopathy apart from stable hyperthyroidism with 87.88% sensitivity and roughly 81% specificity, and in testing the same model reached 80%/75%. No statistical method was used to set the sample size in advance, and investigators knew the group allocation.

The CDR3 runs 16 amino acids, cysteine and phenylalanine included. Just the 48-base CDR3 DNA is kept, in frame starting at base 1. The germline V gene provides CDR1 ENHRY and CDR2 SYGVKD. V loses 4 bases, J loses 0 bases, and the germline ends lie 13 bases apart. There are a few counts of this clonotype. The specificity of this receptor is unknown. No base qualities exist here, and no much larger clone lies one base off it. Amplification of TCR beta CDR3 regions was carried out from RNA transcripts. A first-round RT-PCR of the TCR CDR3 used the HTBI primer set with the Qiagen OneStep RT-PCR kit. Libraries were constructed in a second round of multiplex PCR, after which size selection and purification were carried out. Paired-end sequencing of the libraries was performed with 100 bp reads on an Illumina HiSeq2000. As for the authors' bioinformatics: SOAPnuke was used to process the raw data, with reads discarded if the reads contained adapters or uncalled bases, had a mean Phred below 15, or lacked an exact constant-primer or identifier match. High-quality paired reads were merged with COPE v1.2.5, and unique nucleotide sequences were defined as clonotypes. Clonotypes were aligned to IMGT TRBV, TRBD and TRBJ reference segments using MiTCR v1.1. The analysis included only V-J combinations with a frequency above 0.0001, which together covered 99.2% of the repertoires. A TCS score was defined as the ratio of F50 (clonal expansion) to E x V (chaos), with BLOSUM62-based TCRdist applied between CDR3 peptides within each V-J. Welch's t-statistics and random forest reduced around 550 V-J features to roughly 13, which were used in a naive Bayes classifier (R e1071). The public sequencing data were trimmed at Q25 with fastp and processed into clonotypes with MiXCR by TCRdb, which kept only in-frame beta chains. Merged by CDR3 protein, the rows form single entries marked with the most common genes and DNA. The authors' filters were not applied to this entry. The sample includes 500,000 to 700,000 distinct CDR3 sequences, with around 17% observed a single time. The ten biggest clones cover about 18% of the sample.

A patient counted as having stable Graves' hyperthyroidism if no progression to ophthalmopathy occurred over 18 months of follow-up. Hyperthyroidism patients were newly diagnosed, had a disease duration of under 2 months, and were aged 18 to 65 years. The study excluded patients with uncontrolled infections, other autoimmune diseases, pregnancy or lactation. Clinical symptoms, serum thyroxine and TRAb, thyroid ultrasound, and orbital computed tomography formed the basis for the diagnoses. PBMCs were separated from roughly 10 ml of fresh peripheral blood using Ficoll-Paque density gradient centrifugation. Trizol reagent was used to extract total RNA, and RNA quality was then checked on an Agilent 2100 Bioanalyzer.

Sequencing input: blood. The TCR sequence derives from a woman under 30 with Graves' hyperthyroidism. The rearranged chain carries TRBV10-3 and TRBJ1-3; a weak D assignment points to TRBD1 (5 bases agree). The sequenced DNA: TGTGCCATCAGTGGAGCGGGACGGAACTCTGGAAACACCATATATTTT. This yields the protein CAISGAGRNSGNTIYF.